This T cell receptor beta chain comes out of a study of blood T cell repertoires in COVID-19. The CDR3 has 18 amino acids. With V trimmed by 0 bases and J by 1 base, 7 bases remained unmatched. CDR1 and CDR2 from the germline V gene are LGHNA and YNFKEQ. There are a few counts of this clone. Source study methods: Amplification of reference gene primers was used by the study to estimate nucleated cell counts. Measured with immunoSEQ multiplex PCR; TCRdb has only the in-frame clones, and not every one. For V, J and clone size, that table is used; D and trimming come from the DNA. The table shows around 200,000 clones, with less than 85% occurring only once.

The sequence came from a woman aged 65 to 85 with acute or convalescent COVID-19. The sample consisted of peripheral blood. This chain joins TRBV4-2 and TRBJ2-3; 10 bases agree with TRBD2. The CDR3 here is CASSQESSGGVGTDTQYF. DNA of the CDR3: TGTGCCAGCAGCCAAGAGTCTAGCGGGGGAGTGGGCACAGATACGCAGTATTTT.